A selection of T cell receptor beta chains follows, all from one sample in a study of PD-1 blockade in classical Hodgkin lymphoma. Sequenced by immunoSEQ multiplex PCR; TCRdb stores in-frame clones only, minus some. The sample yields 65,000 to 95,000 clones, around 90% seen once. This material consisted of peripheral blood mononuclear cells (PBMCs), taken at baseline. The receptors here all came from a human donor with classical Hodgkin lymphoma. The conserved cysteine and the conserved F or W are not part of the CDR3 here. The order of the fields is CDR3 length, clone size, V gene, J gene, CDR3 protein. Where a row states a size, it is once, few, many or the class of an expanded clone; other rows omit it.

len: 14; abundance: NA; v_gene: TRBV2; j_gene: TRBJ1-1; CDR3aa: ASTKREFLIDTEAF
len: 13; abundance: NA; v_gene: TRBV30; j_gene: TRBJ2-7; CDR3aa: AWDRTGGISYEQY
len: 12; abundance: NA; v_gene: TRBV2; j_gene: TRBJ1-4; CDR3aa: ASSLPGRDEKLF
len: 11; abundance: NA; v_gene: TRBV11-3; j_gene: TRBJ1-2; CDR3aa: ASSLERDYGYT
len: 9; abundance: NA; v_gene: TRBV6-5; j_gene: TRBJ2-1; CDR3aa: ATSIVGKQF
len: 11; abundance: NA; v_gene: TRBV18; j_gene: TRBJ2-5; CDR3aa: ASSPGWQERQY
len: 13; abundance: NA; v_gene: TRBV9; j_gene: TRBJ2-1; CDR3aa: ASSARTSGSHEQF
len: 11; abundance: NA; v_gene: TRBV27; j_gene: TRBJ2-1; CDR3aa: ASSPTRLSEQF
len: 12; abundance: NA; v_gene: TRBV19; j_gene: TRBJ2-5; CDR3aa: ASSMTGVQETQY
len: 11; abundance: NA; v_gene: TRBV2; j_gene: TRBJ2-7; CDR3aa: ASTGRRISEQY
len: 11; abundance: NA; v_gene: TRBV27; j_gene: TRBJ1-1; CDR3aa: ASSFPGGAEAF
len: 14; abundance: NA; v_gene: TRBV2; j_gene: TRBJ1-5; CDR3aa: ASSEISRVSFSPQH
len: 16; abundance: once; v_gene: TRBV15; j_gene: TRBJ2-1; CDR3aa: ATSREPPTSGRAPEQF
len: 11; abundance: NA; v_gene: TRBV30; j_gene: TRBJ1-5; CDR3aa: AWSAPVGQPQH
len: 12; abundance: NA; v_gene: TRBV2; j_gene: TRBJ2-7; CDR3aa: ASSAQGFSYEQY
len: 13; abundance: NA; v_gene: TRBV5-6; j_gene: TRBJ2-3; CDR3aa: ASSLQTDGTDTQY
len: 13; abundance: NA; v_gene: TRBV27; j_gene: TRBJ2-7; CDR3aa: TASNLAGGPDEQY
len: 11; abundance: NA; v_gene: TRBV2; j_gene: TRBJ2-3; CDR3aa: ASSALGTDTQY
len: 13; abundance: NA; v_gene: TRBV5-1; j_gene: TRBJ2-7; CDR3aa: ASSSGRTGNYEQY
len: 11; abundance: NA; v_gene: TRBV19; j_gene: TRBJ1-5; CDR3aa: ASSTQRDQPQH
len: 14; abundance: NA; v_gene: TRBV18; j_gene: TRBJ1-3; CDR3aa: ASSPETAASGNTIY
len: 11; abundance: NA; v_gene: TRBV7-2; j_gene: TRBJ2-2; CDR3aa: ASSREDTGELF
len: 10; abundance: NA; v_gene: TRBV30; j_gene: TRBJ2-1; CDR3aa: AWTGTVDEQF
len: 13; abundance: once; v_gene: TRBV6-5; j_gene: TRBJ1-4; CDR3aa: ASSYFDTYNEKLF
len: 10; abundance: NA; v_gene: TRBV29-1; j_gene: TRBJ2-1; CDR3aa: SVGLTDNEQF
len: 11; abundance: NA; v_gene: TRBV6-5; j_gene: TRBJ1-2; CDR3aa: ASSLSQNYGYT
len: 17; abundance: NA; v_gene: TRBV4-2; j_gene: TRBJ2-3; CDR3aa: ASSQEIVISGRGADTQY
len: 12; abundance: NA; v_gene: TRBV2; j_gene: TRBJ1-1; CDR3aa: ASRTDRTTTEAF
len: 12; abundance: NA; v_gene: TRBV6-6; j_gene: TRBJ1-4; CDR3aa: ASRSGTRLEKLF
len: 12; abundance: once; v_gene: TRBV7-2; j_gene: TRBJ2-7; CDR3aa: ASTPGPASYEQY
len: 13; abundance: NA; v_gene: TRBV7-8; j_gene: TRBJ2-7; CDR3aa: ASSSSGKEAYEQY
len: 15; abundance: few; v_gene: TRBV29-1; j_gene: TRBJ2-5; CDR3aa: SVGDPRGGGFQETQY
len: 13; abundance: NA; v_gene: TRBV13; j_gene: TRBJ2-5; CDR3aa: ASSLASATQETQY
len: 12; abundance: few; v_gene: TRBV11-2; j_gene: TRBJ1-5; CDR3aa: ASSVGVGNQPQH
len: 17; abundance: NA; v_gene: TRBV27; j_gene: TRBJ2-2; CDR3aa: ASSGPGLAELELEGELF
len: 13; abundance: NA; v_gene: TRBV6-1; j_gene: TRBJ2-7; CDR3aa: ASSERQGTSYEQY
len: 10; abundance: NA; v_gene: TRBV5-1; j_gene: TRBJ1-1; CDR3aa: ASSSDRLEAF
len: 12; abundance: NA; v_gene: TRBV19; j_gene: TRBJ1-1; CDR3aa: ASSKAWSNTEAF
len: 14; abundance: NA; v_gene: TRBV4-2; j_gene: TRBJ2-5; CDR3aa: ASSHRDREHQETQY
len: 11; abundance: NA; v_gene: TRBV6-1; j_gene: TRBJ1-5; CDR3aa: ASTQEIGQPQH
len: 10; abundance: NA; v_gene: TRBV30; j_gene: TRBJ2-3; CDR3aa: AWSRQRDTQY
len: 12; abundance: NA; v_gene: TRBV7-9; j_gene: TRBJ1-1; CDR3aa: ASSLSGLNTEAF
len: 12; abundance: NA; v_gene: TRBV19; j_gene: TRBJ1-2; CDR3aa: ASTPGGWNYGYT
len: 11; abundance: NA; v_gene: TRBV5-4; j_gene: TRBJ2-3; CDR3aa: ASSFKVSDTQY
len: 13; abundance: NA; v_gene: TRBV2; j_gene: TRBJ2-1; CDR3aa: ASRRQGNLNNEQF
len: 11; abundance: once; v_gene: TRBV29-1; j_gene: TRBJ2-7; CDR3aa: SAKGANPYEQY
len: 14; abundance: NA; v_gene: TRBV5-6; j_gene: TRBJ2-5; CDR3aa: ASSPTRQGVRETQY
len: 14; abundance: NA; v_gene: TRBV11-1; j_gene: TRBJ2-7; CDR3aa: ASSLQGGLTSYEQY
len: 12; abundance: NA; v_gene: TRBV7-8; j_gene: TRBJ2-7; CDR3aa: ASSLAGAGREQY
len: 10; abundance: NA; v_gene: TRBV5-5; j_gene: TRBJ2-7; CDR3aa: ASSLGTYEQY
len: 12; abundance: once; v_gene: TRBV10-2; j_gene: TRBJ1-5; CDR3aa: ASSEGSWNQPQH
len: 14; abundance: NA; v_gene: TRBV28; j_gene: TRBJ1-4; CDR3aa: ASSLGGGGNNEKLF